Reported below is one TCR beta chain. These data belong to a study of blood T cell repertoires in COVID-19. Produced via immunoSEQ multiplex PCR; TCRdb's table is partial and in-frame only. The sample includes about 270,000 clones, roughly 85% of them seen just once. The germline V gene has CDR1 DFQATT and CDR2 SNEGSKA (reference sequence). The CDR3 is made up of 11 amino acids. V lost 3 bases and J 14 bases, leaving 11 bases between the germline ends. Sequencing input: peripheral blood. This receptor was obtained from a woman aged 70-85 years with acute or convalescent COVID-19. This chain uses TRBV20-1 with TRBJ1-6; D call uncertain. In DNA, the CDR3 is TGCAGTGCTAGTCCTACGAGGACCCTCCACTTT. Translating it yields CSASPTRTLHF.